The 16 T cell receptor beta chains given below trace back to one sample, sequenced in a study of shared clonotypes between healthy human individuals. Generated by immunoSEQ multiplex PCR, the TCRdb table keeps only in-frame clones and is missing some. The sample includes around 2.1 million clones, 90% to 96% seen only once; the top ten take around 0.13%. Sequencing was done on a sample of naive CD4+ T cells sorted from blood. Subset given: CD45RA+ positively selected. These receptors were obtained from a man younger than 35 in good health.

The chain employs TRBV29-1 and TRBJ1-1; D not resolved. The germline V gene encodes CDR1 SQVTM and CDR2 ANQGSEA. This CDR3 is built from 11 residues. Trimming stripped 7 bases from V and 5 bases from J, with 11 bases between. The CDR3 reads CSARTGTEAFF. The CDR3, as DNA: TGCAGCGCCCGGACGGGGACTGAAGCTTTCTTT.

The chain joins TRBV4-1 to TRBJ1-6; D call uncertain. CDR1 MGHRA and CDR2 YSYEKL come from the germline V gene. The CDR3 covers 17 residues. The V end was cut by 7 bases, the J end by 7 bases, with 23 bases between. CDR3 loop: CASTTLGEPRLNSPLHF. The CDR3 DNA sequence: TGCGCCAGCACCACCCTCGGGGAGCCCCGCCTAAATTCACCCCTCCACTTT.

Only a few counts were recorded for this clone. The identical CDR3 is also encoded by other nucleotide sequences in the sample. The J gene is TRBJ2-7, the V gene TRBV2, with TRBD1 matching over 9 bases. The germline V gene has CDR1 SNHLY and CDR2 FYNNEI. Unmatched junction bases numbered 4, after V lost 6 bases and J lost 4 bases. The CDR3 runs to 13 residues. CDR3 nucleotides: TGTGCCAGCAGGGGACAGGGATGGTACGAGCAGTACTTC. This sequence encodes CASRGQGWYEQYF. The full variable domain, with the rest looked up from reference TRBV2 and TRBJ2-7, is EPEVTQTPSHQVTQMGQEVILRCVPISNHLYFYWYRQILGQKVEFLVSFYNNEISEKSEIFDDQFSVERPDGSNFTLKIRSTKLEDSAMYFCASRGQGWYEQYFGPGTRLTVT.

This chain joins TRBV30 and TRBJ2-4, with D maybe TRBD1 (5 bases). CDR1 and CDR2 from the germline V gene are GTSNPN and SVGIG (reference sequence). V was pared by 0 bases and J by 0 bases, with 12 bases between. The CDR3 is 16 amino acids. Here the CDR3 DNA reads TGTGCCTGGAGTGTACCCCAGGGATTAGCCAAAAACATTCAGTACTTC. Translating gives CAWSVPQGLAKNIQYF.

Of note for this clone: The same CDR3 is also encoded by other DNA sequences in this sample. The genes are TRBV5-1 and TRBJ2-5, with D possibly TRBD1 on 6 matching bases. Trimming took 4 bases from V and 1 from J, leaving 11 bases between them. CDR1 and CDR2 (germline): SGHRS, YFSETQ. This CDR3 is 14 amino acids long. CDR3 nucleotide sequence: TGCGCCAGCAGCCAGACAGGCCCCCAAGAGACCCAGTACTTC. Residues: CASSQTGPQETQYF.

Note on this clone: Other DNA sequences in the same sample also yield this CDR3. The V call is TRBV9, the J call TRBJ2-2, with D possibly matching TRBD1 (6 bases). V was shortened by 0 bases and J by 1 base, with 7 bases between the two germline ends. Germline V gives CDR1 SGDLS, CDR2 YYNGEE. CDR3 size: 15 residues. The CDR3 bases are TGTGCCAGCAGCGTAGGGGGGCAGAACACCGGGGAGCTGTTTTTT. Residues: CASSVGGQNTGELFF.

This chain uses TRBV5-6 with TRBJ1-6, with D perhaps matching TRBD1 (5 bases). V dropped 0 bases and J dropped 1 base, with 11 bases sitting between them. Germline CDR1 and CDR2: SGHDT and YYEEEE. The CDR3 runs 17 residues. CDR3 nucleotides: TGTGCCAGCAGCTTGGTCGGGGGAATATCCTATAATTCACCCCTCCACTTT. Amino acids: CASSLVGGISYNSPLHF.

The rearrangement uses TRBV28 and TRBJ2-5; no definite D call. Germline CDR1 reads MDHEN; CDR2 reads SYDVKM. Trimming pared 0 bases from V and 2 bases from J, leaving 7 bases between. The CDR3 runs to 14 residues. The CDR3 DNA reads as TGTGCCAGCAGTTTATGGACCCAGCAAGAGACCCAGTACTTC. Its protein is CASSLWTQQETQYF.

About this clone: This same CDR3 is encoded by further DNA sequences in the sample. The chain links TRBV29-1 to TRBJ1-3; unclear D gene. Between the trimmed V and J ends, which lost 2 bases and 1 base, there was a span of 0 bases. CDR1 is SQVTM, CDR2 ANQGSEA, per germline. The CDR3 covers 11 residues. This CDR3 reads CSVESGNTIYF. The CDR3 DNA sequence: TGCAGCGTTGAATCTGGAAACACCATATATTTT.

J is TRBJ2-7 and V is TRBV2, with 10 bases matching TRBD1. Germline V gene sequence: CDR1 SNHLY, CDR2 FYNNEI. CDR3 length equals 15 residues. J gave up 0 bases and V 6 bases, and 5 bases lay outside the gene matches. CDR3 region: CASRGTGDTSYEQYF. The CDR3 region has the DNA TGTGCCAGCAGGGGGACAGGGGACACCTCCTACGAGCAGTACTTC.

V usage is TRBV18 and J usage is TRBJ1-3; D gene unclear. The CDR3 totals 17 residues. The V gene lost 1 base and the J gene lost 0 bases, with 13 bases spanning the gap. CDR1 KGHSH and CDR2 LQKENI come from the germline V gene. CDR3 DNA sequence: TGTGCCAGCTCACCACAAACTTCGTCGAGCTCTGGAAACACCATATATTTT. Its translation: CASSPQTSSSSGNTIYF. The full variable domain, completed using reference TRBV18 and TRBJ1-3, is NAGVMQNPRHLVRRRGQEARLRCSPMKGHSHVYWYRQLPEEGLKFMVYLQKENIIDESGMPKERFSAEFPKEGPSILRIQQVVRGDSAAYFCASSPQTSSSSGNTIYFGEGSWLTVV.

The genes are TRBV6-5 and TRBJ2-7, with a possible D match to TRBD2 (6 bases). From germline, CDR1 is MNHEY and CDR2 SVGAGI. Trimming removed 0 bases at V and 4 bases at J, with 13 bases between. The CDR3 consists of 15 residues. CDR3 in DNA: TGTGCCAGCAGTTACTCGGGAGTAGGGAGGTACGAGCAGTACTTC. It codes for CASSYSGVGRYEQYF.

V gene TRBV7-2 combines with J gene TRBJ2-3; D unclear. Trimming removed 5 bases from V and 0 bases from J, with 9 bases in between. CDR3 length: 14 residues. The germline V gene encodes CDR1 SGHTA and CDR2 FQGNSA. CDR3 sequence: CASSLLGSTDTQYF. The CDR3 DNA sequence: TGTGCCAGCAGCCTCCTGGGGAGCACAGATACGCAGTATTTT.

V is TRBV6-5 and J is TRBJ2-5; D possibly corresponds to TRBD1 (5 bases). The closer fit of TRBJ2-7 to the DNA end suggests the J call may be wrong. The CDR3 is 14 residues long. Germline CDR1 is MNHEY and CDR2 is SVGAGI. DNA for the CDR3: TGTGCCTCGATTTACGGCAGGGTGGGGCGCGAGCAGTACTTC. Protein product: CASIYGRVGREQYF.

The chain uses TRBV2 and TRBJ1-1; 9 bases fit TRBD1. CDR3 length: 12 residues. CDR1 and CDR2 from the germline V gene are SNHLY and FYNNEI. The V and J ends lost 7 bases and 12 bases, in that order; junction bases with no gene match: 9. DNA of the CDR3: TGTGCCAGCATGAGGGACAGGGAGGGAACTTTCTTT. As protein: CASMRDREGTFF. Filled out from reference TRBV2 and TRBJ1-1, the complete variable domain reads EPEVTQTPSHQVTQMGQEVILRCVPISNHLYFYWYRQILGQKVEFLVSFYNNEISEKSEIFDDQFSVERPDGSNFTLKIRSTKLEDSAMYFCASMRDREGTFFGQGTRLTVV.

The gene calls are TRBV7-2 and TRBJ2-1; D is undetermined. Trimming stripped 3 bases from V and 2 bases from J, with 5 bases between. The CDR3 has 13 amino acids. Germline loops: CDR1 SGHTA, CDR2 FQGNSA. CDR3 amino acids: CASSFTPYNEQFF. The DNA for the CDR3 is TGTGCCAGCAGCTTTACACCCTACAATGAGCAGTTCTTC. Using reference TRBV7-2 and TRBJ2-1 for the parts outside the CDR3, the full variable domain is GAGVSQSPSNKVTEKGKDVELRCDPISGHTALYWYRQSLGQGLEFLIYFQGNSAPDKSGLPSDRFSAERTGGSVSTLTIQRTQQEDSAVYLCASSFTPYNEQFFGPGTRLTVL.